This TCR beta chain is from a study of T cell repertoires in cytomegalovirus infection. Across the whole study: Based on public TCR beta signatures, there were indications of CMV infection and of a matching HLA type.

TCRdb ran MiXCR on the reads and lists one entry per CDR3 protein. Found here are some 120,000 distinct CDR3 sequences, roughly a tenth of them singletons; the top ten hold roughly 31%. Of note for this clonotype: Its antigen remains unknown.

The study, taken as a whole, reports: Cumulative public TCR beta family frequency identified CMV carriers with the relevant HLA. The ex vivo response was dominated by HLA-C-restricted CMV-specific TCR beta clonotypes.

The germline gives CDR1 MDHEN, CDR2 SYDVKM. J lost 3 bases, V lost 5 bases, and 4 bases had no gene match. The CDR3 contains 15 residues. The genes are TRBV28 and TRBJ2-1, with 10 bases aligning to TRBD2. The specimen was PBMCs, sequenced either directly or after in vitro stimulation (not recorded which). This TCR came from a human donor in good health (CMV status not recorded). Some clones in this sample may be carry-over from other donors' samples. CDR3 protein: CASSPVAGGYNEQFF. The CDR3 DNA reads as TGTGCCAGCAGTCCAGTAGCGGGAGGCTACAATGAGCAGTTCTTC.